The clone carrying this T cell receptor beta chain was observed a single time. These data come from a study of blood T cell repertoires in COVID-19. Overall study: Collection of acute and convalescent COVID-19 samples took place in the United States, Italy and Spain. The cDNA or gDNA used as material had been derived from T cells, B-cell-depleted T cells, or PBMCs.

Germline-derived CDR1 and CDR2 are LNHDA and SQIVND (reference sequence). This CDR3 is built from 15 residues. V lost 5 bases and J lost 5, with 18 bases in between. Per the original methods: Cell counts per sample came from amplifying reference gene primers. TCRdb's table, derived via immunoSEQ multiplex PCR, lists solely in-frame clones and lacks some. The V and J calls and clone size were taken over from that table, and D and trimming were inferred from the DNA. Altogether 60,000 to 65,000 clones are present, about 76% being singletons, with the ten largest covering around half. J is TRBJ2-5 and V is TRBV19; D is unresolved. The origin of this receptor is a woman older than 75 with acute or convalescent COVID-19. The sample was peripheral blood. The CDR3 DNA sequence: TGTGCCAGTAGTCCCCGTCCCGGGTCCCTGGAGACCCAGTACTTC. As protein: CASSPRPGSLETQYF.